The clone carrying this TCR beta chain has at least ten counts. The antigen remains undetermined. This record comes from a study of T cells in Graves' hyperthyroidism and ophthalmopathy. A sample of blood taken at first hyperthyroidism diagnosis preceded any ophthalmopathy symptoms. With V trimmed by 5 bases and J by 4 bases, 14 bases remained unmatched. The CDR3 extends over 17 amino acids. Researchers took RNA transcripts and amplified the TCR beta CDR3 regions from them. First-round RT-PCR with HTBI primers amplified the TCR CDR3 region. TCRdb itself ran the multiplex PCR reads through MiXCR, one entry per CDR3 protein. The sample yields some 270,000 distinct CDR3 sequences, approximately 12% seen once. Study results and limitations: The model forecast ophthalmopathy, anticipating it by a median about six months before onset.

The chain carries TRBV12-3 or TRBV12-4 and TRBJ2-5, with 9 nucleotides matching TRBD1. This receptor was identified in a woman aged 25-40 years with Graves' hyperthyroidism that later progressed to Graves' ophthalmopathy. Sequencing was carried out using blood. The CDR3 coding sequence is TGTGCCAGCAGTGAGGGTGGGACAGGGAGGTTAGGAGAGACCCAGTACTTC. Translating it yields CASSEGGTGRLGETQYF.